These 22 T cell receptor beta chains share one sample of origin, sequenced in a study of blood T cells in healthy people across ages. The authors ran a second PCR of 7 to 11 cycles using a sample-barcoded 5' primer and a J-beta primer mix. Each CDR3 protein gets one entry after TCRdb re-called the 5' RACE reads with MiXCR. The sample contains roughly 790,000 distinct CDR3 sequences, about 40% of which appear only once. Sequencing input: blood. The receptors originated from a woman aged 55-70 years in good health.

For this clonotype: A read error may account for a junction end that differs from germline. The chain uses TRBV19 and TRBJ2-5; 8 bases fit TRBD2. The length of the CDR3 is 15 residues. Germline CDR1 and CDR2: LNHDA and SQIVND (reference sequence). The CDR3 reads CASSIAGTRQETQYF. In DNA, the CDR3 is TGTGCCAGCAGTATAGCGGGGACAAGACAAGAGACCCAGTACTTC.

This clonotype occurred a few times. This sequence joins TRBV12-3 or TRBV12-4 and TRBJ2-7, with TRBD2 matching 7 bases. CDR3 length: 16 residues. V trimming: 5 bases; J trimming: 0 bases; junction bases outside the gene matches: 10. The CDR3 DNA reads as TGTGCCAGCAGTCCCAGGTCCAGCGGGACCTCCTACGAGCAGTACTTC. Translation: CASSPRSSGTSYEQYF.

This clonotype was counted only a few times. The chain links TRBV5-1 to TRBJ2-5, with 8 bases aligning to TRBD2. The junction had 5 bases not matched to a gene; V was cut back by 0 bases and J by 4 bases. Germline CDR1 SGHRS, CDR2 YFSETQ. This CDR3 comprises 15 residues. CDR3 amino acids: CASSLAGGARETQYF. Written as DNA, the CDR3 is TGCGCCAGCAGCTTGGCCGGGGGGGCCCGAGAGACCCAGTACTTC.

Comments on this clonotype: At one end the junction does not follow the germline gene, possibly because of a read error. V gene TRBV7-7 combines with J gene TRBJ2-3, with 8 bases lining up with TRBD2. Germline V gives CDR1 SSHAT, CDR2 FNYEAQ (reference sequence). CDR3 length equals 15 residues. CDR3 coding DNA: TGTGCTAGCAGCCCAACTAGCGGACGAGAAGATACGCAGTATTTT. It codes for CASSPTSGREDTQYF.

Many counts were recorded for this clonotype. CDR3 in DNA: TGTGCCAGCAGCCGCGACAGGGTGTCCTACGAGCAGTACTTC. Translating gives CASSRDRVSYEQYF. V and J are TRBV4-2 and TRBJ2-7, with 7 positions matching TRBD1. The CDR3 has 14 residues. V lost 4 bases, J lost 1 base, and 4 bases stayed unmatched. Germline values: CDR1 LGHNA, CDR2 YNFKEQ.

This clonotype was detected a few times. The rearrangement links TRBV7-2 to TRBJ1-5, with D unclear. Trimming took off 1 base at V and 3 bases at J, with 19 bases between the two ends. The CDR3 spans 18 residues. Per germline, CDR1 SGHTA and CDR2 FQGNSA. As DNA, the CDR3 is TGTGCCAGCAGCTTAGAAGCGGGGAGGAGCCCCACCAATCAGCCCCAGCATTTT. Amino acids: CASSLEAGRSPTNQPQHF.

The chain recombines TRBV6-5 with TRBJ1-2; D gene uncertain. This CDR3 spans 17 amino acids. The V gene's germline CDR1 is MNHEY and CDR2 SVGAGI. V was clipped by 2 bases and J by 6 bases, with 22 bases between them. CDR3 residues: CASSYLLWGGPNDGYTF. Written as DNA, the CDR3 is TGTGCCAGCAGTTACCTCCTTTGGGGAGGCCCTAATGATGGCTACACCTTC.

V gene TRBV4-2 combines with J gene TRBJ2-7; D possibly corresponds to TRBD2 (6 bases). CDR3 length: 16 amino acids. The V gene's germline CDR1 is LGHNA and CDR2 YNFKEQ. V lost 4 bases to trimming and J lost 3 bases, with 19 bases between them. Written as DNA, the CDR3 is TGTGCCAGCAGCCTAGATTCTAGCGAGAGAAGCTACGAGCAGTACTTC. Translated, it gives CASSLDSSERSYEQYF.

V is TRBV7-3 and J is TRBJ2-1; the D is unclear. The CDR3 covers 15 residues. V dropped 0 bases and J dropped 3 bases, with 9 bases sitting between them. Germline loops: CDR1 SGHTA, CDR2 FQGTGA. In nucleotides, the CDR3 is TGTGCCAGCAGCTTAACTGGCTACTTCTACAATGAGCAGTTCTTC. Amino acids: CASSLTGYFYNEQFF.

The V and J genes are TRBV20-1 and TRBJ2-5, with D perhaps assigned TRBD1 or TRBD2 (5 bases each). The CDR3 is made up of 13 amino acids. Looked up from germline, CDR1 is DFQATT and CDR2 is SNEGSKA (reference sequence). V dropped 1 base and J dropped 11 bases, with 17 bases sitting between them. CDR3 residues: CSARVPALGEQYF. CDR3 coding DNA: TGCAGTGCTAGAGTTCCCGCCTTAGGGGAGCAGTACTTC.

This clonotype was observed once. The chain is built from TRBV6-5 and TRBJ1-1; 9 bases line up with TRBD1. Germline assignment: CDR1 MNHEY and CDR2 SVGAGI. This CDR3 is built from 15 residues. Losses at the gene ends were 4 bases for V and 5 bases for J; bases not matched to a gene: 8. As DNA, the CDR3 is TGTGCCAGCAGTTTTGGGACAGGGAAAAGGACTGAAGCTTTCTTT. Translating gives CASSFGTGKRTEAFF.

The CDR3 reads CASSRPRQGDTEAFF. The CDR3 DNA reads TGTGCCAGCAGCCGACCCAGACAGGGAGACACTGAAGCTTTCTTT. The rearrangement joins TRBV7-2 to TRBJ1-1, with 7 bases lining up with TRBD1. Germline V gives CDR1 SGHTA, CDR2 FQGNSA. The V and J ends lost 5 bases and 3 bases, in that order; junction bases with no gene match: 9. The CDR3 runs 15 residues.

This clonotype has only a few counts. The chain has TRBV9 and TRBJ1-2; D unclear. The CDR3 has 16 residues. Trimming left V 0 bases short and J 1 base short, with 13 bases between. Germline V CDR1 and CDR2: SGDLS, YYNGEE. CDR3 residues: CASSVGIGIHNYGYTF. In DNA, the CDR3 is TGTGCCAGCAGCGTAGGGATAGGGATACATAACTATGGCTACACCTTC. Full variable domain (rest looked up from reference TRBV9 and TRBJ1-2): DSGVTQTPKHLITATGQRVTLRCSPRSGDLSVYWYQQSLDQGLQFLIQYYNGEERAKGNILERFSAQQFPDLHSELNLSSLELGDSALYFCASSVGIGIHNYGYTFGSGTRLTVV.

V gene TRBV10-3 combines with J gene TRBJ1-6; 8 bases line up with TRBD1. CDR1 is ENHRY and CDR2 is SYGVKD in the germline V gene. This CDR3 contains 16 residues. Trimming took 6 bases from V and 5 from J; bases not matched to a gene: 9. CDR3 bases: TGTGCCATCAGGGGTACAGGGGGTACGGATAATTCACCCCTCCACTTT. As protein: CAIRGTGGTDNSPLHF.

This clonotype was picked up a small number of times. This chain links TRBV11-1 with TRBJ2-5; maybe TRBD1 (6 bases). Germline V gene data show CDR1 as SGHAT and CDR2 as FQDESV (reference sequence). Trimming cost V 3 bases and J 11 bases, with 13 bases left between them. The CDR3 contains 12 residues. CDR3 residues: CASSFGGVEQYF. CDR3 DNA: TGTGCCAGCAGCTTTGGGGGCGTTGAGCAGTACTTC. Looking up the rest from reference TRBV11-1 and TRBJ2-5 gives the full variable domain: EAEVAQSPRYKITEKSQAVAFWCDPISGHATLYWYRQILGQGPELLVQFQDESVVDDSQLPKDRFSAERLKGVDSTLKIQPAELGDSAMYLCASSFGGVEQYFGPGTRLLVL.

Details on this clonotype: Being one base from a much bigger clone, this may be a read error. The rearrangement joins TRBV7-3 to TRBJ2-1; unclear D gene. V lost 2 bases to trimming and J lost 0 bases, with 11 bases between them. The germline V gene encodes CDR1 SGHTA and CDR2 FQGTGA. The CDR3 is made up of 16 amino acids. The CDR3 DNA follows: TGTGCCAGCAGCTTATTTGGCCCCAGCTCCTACAATGAGCAGTTCTTC. Protein product: CASSLFGPSSYNEQFF.

This clonotype occurred many times. The J gene is TRBJ2-3, the V gene TRBV2, with TRBD1 identical over 10 bases. Trimming at V came to 7 bases and at J to 4 bases, leaving 11 bases not matched to a gene. The CDR3 runs 16 residues. The V gene's germline CDR1 is SNHLY and CDR2 FYNNEI. The CDR3: CASTMGGTGEADTQYF. CDR3 in DNA: TGTGCCAGCACCATGGGGGGGACAGGGGAGGCAGATACGCAGTATTTT.

This chain links TRBV9 with TRBJ2-5; the D call may be TRBD1 or TRBD2 (5 bases each). This CDR3 region has 14 residues. The V gene lost 0 bases and the J gene lost 5 bases, with 11 bases spanning the gap. The V gene's germline CDR1 is SGDLS and CDR2 YYNGEE. The CDR3 loop reads CASSVAGGSETQYF. CDR3 DNA sequence: TGTGCCAGCAGCGTAGCTGGGGGTTCGGAGACCCAGTACTTC.

This chain links TRBV7-2 with TRBJ2-5, with D perhaps TRBD2 (7 bases). Trimming removed 6 bases at V and 5 bases at J, with 16 bases between. Germline CDR1 is SGHTA and CDR2 is FQGNSA. This CDR3 is built from 14 residues. DNA for the CDR3: TGTGCCAGCAGGGCTAGCGGAGGGGGGGAGACCCAGTACTTC. It specifies CASRASGGGETQYF.

This clonotype was counted between two and nine times. The chain carries TRBV5-5 and TRBJ2-7; TRBD1 aligns across 9 bases. CDR3 length: 14 amino acids. Germline CDR1 reads SGHKS; CDR2 reads YYEKEE (reference sequence). Trimming at V came to 4 bases and at J to 3 bases, leaving 5 bases not matched to a gene. DNA for the CDR3: TGTGCCAGCAGCCGGGGACAGGGACTCTACGAGCAGTACTTC. Its translation: CASSRGQGLYEQYF. The full variable domain, rest sourced from reference TRBV5-5 and TRBJ2-7, is DAGVTQSPTHLIKTRGQQVTLRCSPISGHKSVSWYQQVLGQGPQFIFQYYEKEERGRGNFPDRFSARQFPNYSSELNVNALLLGDSALYLCASSRGQGLYEQYFGPGTRLTVT.

This clonotype has just one count. This chain uses TRBV5-5 with TRBJ1-6, with 9 bases identical to TRBD1. This CDR3 has 14 amino acids. V lost 7 bases and J lost 7; bases outside the gene matches: 6. Germline CDR1 is SGHKS and CDR2 is YYEKEE (reference sequence). CDR3 in DNA: TGTGCCAGCGGACCGGGACAGGGCAATTCACCCCTCCACTTT. Translated, it gives CASGPGQGNSPLHF.

The chain joins TRBV7-2 to TRBJ2-7, with a weak D call TRBD2 (6 bases). The ends were cut back, 5 bases at V and 7 bases at J, with 24 bases in the middle. The CDR3 has 16 amino acids. CDR1 and CDR2 from the germline V gene are SGHTA and FQGNSA. CDR3 region: CASSIPWRGRFGEQYF. DNA for the CDR3: TGTGCCAGCAGCATACCGTGGCGGGGAAGGTTCGGGGAGCAGTACTTC.